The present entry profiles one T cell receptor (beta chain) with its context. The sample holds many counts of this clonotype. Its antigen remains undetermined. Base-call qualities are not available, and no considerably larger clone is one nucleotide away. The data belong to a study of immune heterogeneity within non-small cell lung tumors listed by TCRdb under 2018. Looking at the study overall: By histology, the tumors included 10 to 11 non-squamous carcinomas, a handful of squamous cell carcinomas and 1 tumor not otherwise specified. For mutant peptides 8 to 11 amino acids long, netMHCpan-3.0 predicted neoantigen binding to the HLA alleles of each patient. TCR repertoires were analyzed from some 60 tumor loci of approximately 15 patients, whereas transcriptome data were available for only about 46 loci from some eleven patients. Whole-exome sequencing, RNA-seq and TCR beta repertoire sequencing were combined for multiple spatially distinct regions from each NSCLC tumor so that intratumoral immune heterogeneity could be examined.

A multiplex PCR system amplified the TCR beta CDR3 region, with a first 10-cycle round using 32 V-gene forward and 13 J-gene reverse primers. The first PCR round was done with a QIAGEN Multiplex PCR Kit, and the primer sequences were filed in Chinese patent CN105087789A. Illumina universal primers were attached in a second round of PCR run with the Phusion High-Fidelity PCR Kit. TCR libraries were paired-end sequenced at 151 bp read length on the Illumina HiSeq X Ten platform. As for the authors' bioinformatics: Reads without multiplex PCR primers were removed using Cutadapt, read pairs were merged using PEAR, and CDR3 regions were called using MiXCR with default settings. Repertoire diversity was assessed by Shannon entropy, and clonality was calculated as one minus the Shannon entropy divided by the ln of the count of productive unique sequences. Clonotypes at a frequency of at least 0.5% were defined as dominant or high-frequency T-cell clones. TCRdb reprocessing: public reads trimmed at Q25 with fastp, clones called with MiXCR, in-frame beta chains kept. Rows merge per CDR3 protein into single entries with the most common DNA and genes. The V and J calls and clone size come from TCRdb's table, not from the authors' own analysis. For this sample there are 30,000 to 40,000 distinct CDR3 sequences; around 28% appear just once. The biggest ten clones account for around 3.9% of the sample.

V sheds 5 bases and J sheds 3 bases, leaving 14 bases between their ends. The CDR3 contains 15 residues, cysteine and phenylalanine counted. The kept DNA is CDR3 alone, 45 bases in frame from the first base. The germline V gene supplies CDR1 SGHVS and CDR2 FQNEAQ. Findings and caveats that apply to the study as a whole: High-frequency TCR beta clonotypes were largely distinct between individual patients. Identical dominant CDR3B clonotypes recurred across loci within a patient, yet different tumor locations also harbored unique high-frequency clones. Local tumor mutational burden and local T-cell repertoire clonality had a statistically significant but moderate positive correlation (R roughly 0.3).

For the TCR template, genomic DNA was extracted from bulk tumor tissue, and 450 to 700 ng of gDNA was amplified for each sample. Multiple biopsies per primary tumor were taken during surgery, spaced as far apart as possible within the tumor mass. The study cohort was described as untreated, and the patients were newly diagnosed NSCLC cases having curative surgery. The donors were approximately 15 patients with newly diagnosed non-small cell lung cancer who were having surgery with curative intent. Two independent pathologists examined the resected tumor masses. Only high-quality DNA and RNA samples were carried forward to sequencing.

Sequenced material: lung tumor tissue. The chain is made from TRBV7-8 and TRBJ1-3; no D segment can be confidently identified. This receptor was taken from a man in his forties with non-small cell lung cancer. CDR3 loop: CASSLSAEGGNTIYF. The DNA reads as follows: TGTGCCAGCAGCCTAAGCGCAGAGGGTGGAAACACCATATATTTT.